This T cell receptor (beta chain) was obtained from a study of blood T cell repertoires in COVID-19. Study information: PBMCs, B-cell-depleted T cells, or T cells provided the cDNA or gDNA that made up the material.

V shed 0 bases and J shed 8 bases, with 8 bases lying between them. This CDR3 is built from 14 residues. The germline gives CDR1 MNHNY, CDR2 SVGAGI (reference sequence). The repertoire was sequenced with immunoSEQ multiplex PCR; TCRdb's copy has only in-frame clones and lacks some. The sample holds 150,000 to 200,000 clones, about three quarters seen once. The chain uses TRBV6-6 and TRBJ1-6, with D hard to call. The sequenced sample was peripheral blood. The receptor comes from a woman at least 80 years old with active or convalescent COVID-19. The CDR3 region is CASSYSGVDSPLHF. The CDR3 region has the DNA TGTGCCAGCAGTTACTCCGGGGTGGATTCACCCCTCCACTTT.